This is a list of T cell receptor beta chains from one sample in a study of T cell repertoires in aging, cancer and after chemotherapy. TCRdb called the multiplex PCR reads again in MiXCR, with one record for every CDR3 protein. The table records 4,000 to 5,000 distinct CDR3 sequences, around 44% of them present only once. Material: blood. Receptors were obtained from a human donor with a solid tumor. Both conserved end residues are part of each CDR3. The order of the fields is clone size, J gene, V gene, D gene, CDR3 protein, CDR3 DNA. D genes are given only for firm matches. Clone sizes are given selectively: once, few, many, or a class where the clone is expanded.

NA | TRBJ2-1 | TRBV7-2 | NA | CASSGRALSSYNEQFF | TGTGCCAGCAGCGGCCGGGCCCTAAGCTCCTACAATGAGCAGTTCTTC
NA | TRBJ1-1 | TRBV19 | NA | CASSMMGRSEAFF | TGTGCCAGTAGTATGATGGGGAGGTCTGAAGCTTTCTTT
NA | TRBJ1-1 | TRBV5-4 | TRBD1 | CASSHHRDRGEAFF | TGTGCCAGCAGCCATCACCGGGACAGGGGGGAGGCTTTCTTT
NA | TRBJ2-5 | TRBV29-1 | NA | CSVEDPGLEETQYF | TGCAGCGTTGAAGATCCGGGGCTTGAGGAGACCCAGTACTTC
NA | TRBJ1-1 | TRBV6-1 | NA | CASSAGGRAFF | TGTGCCAGCAGTGCGGGCGGACGAGCTTTCTTT
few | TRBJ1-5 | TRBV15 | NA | CATSRENRADQPQHF | TGTGCCACCAGCAGAGAAAACAGGGCAGATCAGCCCCAGCATTTT
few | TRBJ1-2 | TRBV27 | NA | CASSYNGGTNYGYTF | TGTGCCAGCAGTTACAACGGGGGTACTAACTATGGCTACACCTTC
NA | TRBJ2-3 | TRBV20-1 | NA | CSAGATDTQYF | TGCAGTGCGGGGGCGACAGATACGCAGTATTTT
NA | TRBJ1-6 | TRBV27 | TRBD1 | CASRLTGRNSPLHF | TGTGCCAGCAGGCTGACAGGGAGGAATTCACCCCTCCACTTT
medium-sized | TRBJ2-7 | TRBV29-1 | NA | CSGLDREYEQYF | TGCAGCGGCCTAGACAGAGAATACGAGCAGTACTTC
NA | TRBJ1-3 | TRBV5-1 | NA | CASSQDLSPGLAGDTIYF | TGCGCCAGCAGCCAAGATCTGAGCCCCGGACTGGCAGGGGACACCATATATTTT
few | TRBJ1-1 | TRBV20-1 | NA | CSARVKHRNTEAFF | TGCAGTGCTAGAGTAAAGCATCGTAACACTGAAGCTTTCTTT
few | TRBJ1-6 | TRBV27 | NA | CASGLMNYNSPLHF | TGTGCCAGCGGTCTAATGAACTATAATTCACCCCTCCACTTT
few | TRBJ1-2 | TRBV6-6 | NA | CASSYKGTSNYGCTF | TGTGCCAGCAGTTACAAGGGAACTTCTAACTATGGCTGCACCTTC
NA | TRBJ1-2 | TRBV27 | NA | CASSLTGQEGKVYGYTF | TGTGCCAGCAGTTTAACCGGCCAAGAGGGGAAAGTCTATGGCTACACCTTC
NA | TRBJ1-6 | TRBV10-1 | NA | CASSDGDSPLHF | TGCGCCAGCAGTGACGGGGATTCACCCCTCCACTTT
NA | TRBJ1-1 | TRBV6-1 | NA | CASSGRAIGTPYTEAFF | TGTGCCAGCAGTGGTCGAGCAATCGGGACACCTTACACTGAAGCTTTCTTT
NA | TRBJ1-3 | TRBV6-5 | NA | CASSQAYQTGNTIYF | TGTGCCAGCAGCCAGGCGTACCAAACTGGAAACACCATATATTTT
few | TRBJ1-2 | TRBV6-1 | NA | CASSEHAGSYGYTF | TGTGCCAGCAGTGAACACGCAGGGAGCTATGGCTACACCTTC
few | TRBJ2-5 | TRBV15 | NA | CATSRGGAEWAQYF | TGTGCCACCAGCAGAGGCGGGGCGGAGTGGGCCCAGTACTTC
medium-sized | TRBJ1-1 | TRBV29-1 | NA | CSASTQQNTEAFF | TGCAGCGCATCAACACAACAGAACACTGAAGCTTTCTTT
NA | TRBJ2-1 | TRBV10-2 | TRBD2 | CASSLNSGANLNEQFF | TGCGCCAGCAGTCTTAATAGCGGGGCGAACCTCAATGAGCAGTTCTTC
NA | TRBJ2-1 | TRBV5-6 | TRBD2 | CASSLSGSNNEQFF | TGTGCCAGCAGCTTGAGCGGGAGCAATAATGAGCAGTTCTTC
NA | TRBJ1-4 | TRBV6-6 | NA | CASSYGGAARRLFF | TGTGCCAGCAGTTACGGTGGGGCAGCTAGGCGACTGTTTTTT
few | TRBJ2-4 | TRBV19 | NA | CASSQERVAKNIQYF | TGTGCCAGTAGTCAGGAAAGGGTGGCCAAAAACATTCAGTACTTC
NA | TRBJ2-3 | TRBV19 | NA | CASSIIGHRSSTDTQYF | TGTGCCAGTAGTATAATCGGGCATCGTTCTAGCACAGATACGCAGTATTTT
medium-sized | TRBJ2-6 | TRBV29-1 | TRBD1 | CSVAGTGGPGANVLTF | TGCAGCGTTGCCGGGACAGGGGGCCCTGGGGCCAACGTCCTGACTTTC
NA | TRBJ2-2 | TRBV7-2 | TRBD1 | CASSSSGTGFNGELFF | TGTGCCAGCAGCTCTTCCGGGACAGGGTTCAACGGGGAGCTGTTTTTT
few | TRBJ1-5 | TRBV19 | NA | CASSLQWDQPQHF | TGTGCCAGTAGTCTACAGTGGGATCAGCCCCAGCATTTT
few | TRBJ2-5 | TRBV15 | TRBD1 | CATSRGTGIETQYF | TGTGCCACCAGCAGAGGGACAGGGATAGAGACCCAGTACTTC
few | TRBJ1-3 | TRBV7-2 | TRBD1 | CASGNRGSGNTIYF | TGTGCCAGCGGGAACAGGGGTAGCGGAAACACCATATATTTT
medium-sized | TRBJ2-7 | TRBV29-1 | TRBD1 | CSVEGTGLTSYEQYF | TGCAGCGTTGAGGGGACAGGGCTTACCTCCTACGAGCAGTACTTC
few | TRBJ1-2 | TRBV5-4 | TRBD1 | CASSLGTGELLYTF | TGTGCCAGCAGCTTGGGGACAGGGGAACTCTTATACACCTTC
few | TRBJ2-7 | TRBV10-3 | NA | CAVGQGPAYEQYF | TGTGCCGTAGGGCAGGGCCCTGCCTACGAGCAGTACTTC
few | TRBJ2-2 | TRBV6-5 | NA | CASRRGVTGELFF | TGTGCCTCGCGCAGGGGCGTCACCGGGGAGCTGTTTTTT
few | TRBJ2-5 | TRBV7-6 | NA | CASSLSMGQRETQYF | TGTGCCAGCAGCTTATCGATGGGACAACGGGAGACCCAGTACTTC
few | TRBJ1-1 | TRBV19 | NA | CASSIGGTGYPEAFF | TGTGCCAGTAGTATAGGAGGGACTGGATACCCCGAAGCTTTCTTT